The present TCR beta chain was sequenced within a study of blood T cells in healthy people across ages. For the second PCR, which ran for about 7 to 11 cycles, a sample-barcoded 5' primer and a J-beta primer mix were used. From the 5' RACE reads, TCRdb called clonotypes with MiXCR, one entry per CDR3 protein. Altogether about 780,000 distinct CDR3 sequences are present, less than 60% being singletons, with the ten largest covering 15% to 20%. Germline V CDR1 and CDR2: SEHNR, FQNEAQ (reference sequence). V lost 5 bases, J lost 0 bases, and 14 bases lay in between. The CDR3 spans 15 residues. General study findings and limits: The authors considered diversity estimates from one million T cells to be underestimates.

Investigators took about 9.2 milliliters of peripheral blood from every donor. As regards this clonotype: Antigen specificity is unknown.

This clonotype was sampled from a man aged 80 or over in good health. The sample comprised blood. The chain uses TRBV7-9 and TRBJ2-7, with a weak D call TRBD2 (5 bases). The CDR3, as DNA: TGTGCCAGCAGCCCCCGGATGGCGGGCTCCTACGAGCAGTACTTC. Its protein is CASSPRMAGSYEQYF.